This TCR beta chain was identified during a study of cytomegalovirus exposure and HLA in healthy donors. Study-wide context: Of all 400 or so donors who were genotyped, about 84% belonged to the Caucasian-associated ancestry cluster. The study's findings and limits: Most TCRs appeared rarely, but some public TCRs recurred in many donors. Roughly uniform sequencing depth across donors was assumed, possibly incorrectly. Reports state that TCR beta sequences accurately predicted most subjects' HLA-A and HLA-B alleles.

Concerning this clone itself: Antigen unknown.

The PCR made use of 60 Vbeta and 13 Jbeta primers. Clones were read by immunoSEQ multiplex PCR, and TCRdb kept only the in-frame ones, dropping some. The sample has about 110,000 clones; 75% are singletons. The V end was cut by 5 bases, the J end by 3 bases, with 13 bases between. This CDR3 has 15 residues. In germline, CDR1 is SGHTA, CDR2 FQGNSA. Material for sequencing was PBMCs. This clonotype originated in a male donor in good health and CMV-seropositive. The J gene is TRBJ2-2, the V gene TRBV7-2; D gene unclear. CDR3 residues: CASSQLTGYTGELFF. The CDR3 coding sequence is TGTGCCAGCAGCCAGCTAACCGGGTACACCGGGGAGCTGTTTTTT.